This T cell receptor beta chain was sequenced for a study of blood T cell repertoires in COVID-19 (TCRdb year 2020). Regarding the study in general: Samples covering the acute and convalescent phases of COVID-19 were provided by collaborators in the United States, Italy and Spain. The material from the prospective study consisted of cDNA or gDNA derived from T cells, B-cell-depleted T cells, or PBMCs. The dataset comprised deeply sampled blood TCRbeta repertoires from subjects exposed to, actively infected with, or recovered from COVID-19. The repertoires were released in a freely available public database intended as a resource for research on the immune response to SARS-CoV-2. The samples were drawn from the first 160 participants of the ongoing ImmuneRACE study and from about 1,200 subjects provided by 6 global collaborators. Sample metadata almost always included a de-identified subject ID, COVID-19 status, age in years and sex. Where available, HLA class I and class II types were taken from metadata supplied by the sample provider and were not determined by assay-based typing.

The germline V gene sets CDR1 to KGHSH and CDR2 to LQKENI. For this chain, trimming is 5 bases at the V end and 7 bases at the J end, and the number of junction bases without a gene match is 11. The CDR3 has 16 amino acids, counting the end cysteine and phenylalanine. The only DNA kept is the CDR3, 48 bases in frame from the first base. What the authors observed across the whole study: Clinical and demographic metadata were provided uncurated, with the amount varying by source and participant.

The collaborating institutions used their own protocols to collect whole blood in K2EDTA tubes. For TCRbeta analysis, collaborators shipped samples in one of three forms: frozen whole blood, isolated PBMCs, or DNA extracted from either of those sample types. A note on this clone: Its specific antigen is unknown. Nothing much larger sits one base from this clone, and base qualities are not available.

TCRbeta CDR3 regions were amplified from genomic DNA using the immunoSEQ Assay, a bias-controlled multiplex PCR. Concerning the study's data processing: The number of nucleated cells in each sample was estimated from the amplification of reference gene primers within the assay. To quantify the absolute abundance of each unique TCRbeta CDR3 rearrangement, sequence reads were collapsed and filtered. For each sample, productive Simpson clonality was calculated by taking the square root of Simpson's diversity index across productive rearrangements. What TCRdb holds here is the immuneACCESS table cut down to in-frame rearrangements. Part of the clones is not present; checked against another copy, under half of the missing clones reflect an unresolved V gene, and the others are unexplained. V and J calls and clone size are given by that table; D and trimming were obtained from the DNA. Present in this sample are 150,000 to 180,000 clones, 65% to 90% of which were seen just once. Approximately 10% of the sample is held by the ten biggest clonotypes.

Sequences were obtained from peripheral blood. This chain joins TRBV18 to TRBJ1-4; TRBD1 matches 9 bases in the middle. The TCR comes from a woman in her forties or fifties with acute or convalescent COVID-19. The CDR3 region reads CASSAMRQGVLEKLFF. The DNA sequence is TGTGCCAGCTCAGCGATGAGACAGGGGGTCCTTGAAAAACTGTTTTTT.